Presented here are 5 T cell receptor beta chains from one specimen sequenced in a study of CD8 T cells in Susac syndrome. Random hexamers were used to reverse transcribe the RNA input (about 0.5 to 1 ug). TCRdb itself ran the immunoSEQ multiplex PCR reads through MiXCR, one entry per CDR3 protein. This table has about 300,000 distinct CDR3 sequences, 75% to 85% appearing once. The sequenced sample was CD8+ T cells from PBMCs. The receptors shown here come from a human donor with multiple sclerosis.

This clonotype was recorded a few times. This chain uses TRBV7-3 with TRBJ2-1, with 8 bases lining up with TRBD1. CDR3 length equals 15 residues. Germline trimming cut 4 bases from V and 2 bases from J; bases unmatched to any gene: 4. Germline CDR1 and CDR2: SGHTA and FQGTGA. The CDR3: CASSSDRVTYNEQFF. The DNA for the CDR3 is TGTGCCAGCAGCTCGGACAGGGTAACCTACAATGAGCAGTTCTTC.

CDR3 DNA sequence: TGTGCCAGCAGCCAAGGAGCGTACCGAAGGCGGGACGAGCAGTACTTC. Its protein is CASSQGAYRRRDEQYF. The genes are TRBV14 and TRBJ2-7, with D perhaps TRBD2 (5 bases). The CDR3 contains 16 residues. The germline gives CDR1 SGHDN, CDR2 FVKESK. V dropped 1 base and J dropped 5 bases, with 18 bases sitting between them.

The V gene is TRBV25-1, the J gene TRBJ1-1; D unresolved. V shed 1 base and J shed 3 bases, with 6 bases lying between them. The CDR3 consists of 13 residues. CDR1 and CDR2 from the germline V gene are MGHDK and SYGVNS. The CDR3: CASSELGYTEAFF. The CDR3 nucleotides read TGTGCCAGCAGTGAATTAGGGTACACTGAAGCTTTCTTT.

The chain recombines TRBV15 with TRBJ1-5, with no clear D. This CDR3 comprises 15 residues. CDR1 is LNHNV and CDR2 is YYDKDF in the germline V gene (reference sequence). The V end was cut by 4 bases, the J end by 5 bases, with 15 bases between. DNA of the CDR3: TGTGCCACCAGCACCCAGTCCCGGATGGATCAGCCCCAGCATTTT. Amino acids: CATSTQSRMDQPQHF.

V and J are TRBV27 and TRBJ2-7, with D hard to call. Germline values: CDR1 MNHEY, CDR2 SMNVEV (reference sequence). V lost 4 bases and J lost 2, with 21 bases in between. CDR3 length: 17 amino acids. CDR3 sequence (DNA): TGTGCCAGCAGTTCAAGGGAATCAGCAACCAGGACCTACGAGCAGTACTTC. This gives the protein CASSSRESATRTYEQYF.